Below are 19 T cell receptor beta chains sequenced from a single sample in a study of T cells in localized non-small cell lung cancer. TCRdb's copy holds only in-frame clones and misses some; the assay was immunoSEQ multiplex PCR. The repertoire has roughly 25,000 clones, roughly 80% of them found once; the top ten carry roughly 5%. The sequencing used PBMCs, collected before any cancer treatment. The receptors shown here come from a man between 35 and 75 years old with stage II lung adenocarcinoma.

In nucleotides, the CDR3 is TGCGCCAGCAGCCAGACTCGGGACAGGGACCCGTACCAAGAGACCCAGTACTTC. As protein: CASSQTRDRDPYQETQYF. This chain joins TRBV4-1 and TRBJ2-5, with 9 positions matching TRBD1. The CDR3 sequence is 18 residues long. The germline V gene has CDR1 MGHRA and CDR2 YSYEKL. V was pared by 3 bases and J by 0 bases, with 11 bases of the junction left unmatched.

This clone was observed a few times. The CDR3 region has the DNA TGCGCCAGCAGTGAGTCAGAGCGTATCTCCTACAATGAGCAGTTCTTC. As protein: CASSESERISYNEQFF. The genes are TRBV10-2 and TRBJ2-1; the D is unclear. Germline-derived CDR1 and CDR2 are WSHSY and SAAADI. CDR3 length: 16 amino acids. Trimming removed 0 bases at V and 0 bases at J, with 9 bases between.

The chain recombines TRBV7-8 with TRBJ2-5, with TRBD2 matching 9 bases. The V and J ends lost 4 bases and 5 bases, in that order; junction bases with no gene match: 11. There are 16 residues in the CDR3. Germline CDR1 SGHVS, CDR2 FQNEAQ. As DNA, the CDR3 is TGTGCCAGCAGCTCCGGACTAGCGTCGTTCCGCGAGACCCAGTACTTC. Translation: CASSSGLASFRETQYF.

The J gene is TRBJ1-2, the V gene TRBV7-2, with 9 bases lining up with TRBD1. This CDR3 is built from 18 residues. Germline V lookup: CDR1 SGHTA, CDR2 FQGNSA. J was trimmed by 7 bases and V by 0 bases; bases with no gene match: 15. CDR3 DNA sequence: TGTGCCAGCAGCTTAGCAACAAGGGCGAGGACAGGGGAAGGTGGCTACACCTTC. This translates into CASSLATRARTGEGGYTF.

The CDR3 DNA reads TGTGCCAGTAGTACGACAGGCAGGACTGAAGCTTTCTTT. Its translation is CASSTTGRTEAFF. The J gene is TRBJ1-1, the V gene TRBV19, with D possibly being TRBD1 (6 bases). Trimming took off 4 bases at V and 5 bases at J, with 11 bases between the two ends. The germline CDR1 and CDR2 sequences are LNHDA and SQIVND (reference sequence). CDR3 length equals 13 residues.

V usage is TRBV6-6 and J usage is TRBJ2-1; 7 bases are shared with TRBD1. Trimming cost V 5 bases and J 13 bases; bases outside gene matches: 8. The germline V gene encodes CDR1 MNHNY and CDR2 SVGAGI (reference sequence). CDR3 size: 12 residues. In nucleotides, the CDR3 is TGTGCCAGCAGTCTTACGGGGACAGTACAGTTCTTC. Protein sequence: CASSLTGTVQFF.

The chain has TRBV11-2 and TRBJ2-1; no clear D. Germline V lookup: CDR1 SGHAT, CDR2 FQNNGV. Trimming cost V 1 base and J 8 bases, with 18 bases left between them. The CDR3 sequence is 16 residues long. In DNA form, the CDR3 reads TGTGCCAGCAGCTTAGTCGCGGCTAGTAAGTACCATGAGCAGTTCTTC. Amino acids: CASSLVAASKYHEQFF.

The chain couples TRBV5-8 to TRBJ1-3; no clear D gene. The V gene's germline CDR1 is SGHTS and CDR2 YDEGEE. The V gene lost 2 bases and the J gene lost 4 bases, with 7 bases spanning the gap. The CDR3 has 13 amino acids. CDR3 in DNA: TGTGCCAGCAGCTTCAGTCAGGGAAACACCATATATTTT. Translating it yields CASSFSQGNTIYF. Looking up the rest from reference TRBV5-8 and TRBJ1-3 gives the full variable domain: EAGVTQSPTHLIKTRGQQATLRCSPISGHTSVYWYQQALGLGLQFLLWYDEGEERNRGNFPPRFSGRQFPNYSSELNVNALELEDSALYLCASSFSQGNTIYFGEGSWLTVV.

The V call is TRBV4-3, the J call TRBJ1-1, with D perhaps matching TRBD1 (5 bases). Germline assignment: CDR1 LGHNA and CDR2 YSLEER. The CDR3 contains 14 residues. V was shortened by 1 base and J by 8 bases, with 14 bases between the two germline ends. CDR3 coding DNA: TGCGCCAGCAGCCAAGGGGGAAGTGGGACCGAAGCTTTCTTT. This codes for CASSQGGSGTEAFF.

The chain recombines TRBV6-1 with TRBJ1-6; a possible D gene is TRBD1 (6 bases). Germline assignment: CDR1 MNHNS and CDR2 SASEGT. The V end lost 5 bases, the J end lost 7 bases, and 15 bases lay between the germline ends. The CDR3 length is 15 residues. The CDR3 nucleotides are TGTGCCAGCAGTAACAGGGAATTAGGGAATTCACCCCTCCACTTT. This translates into CASSNRELGNSPLHF.

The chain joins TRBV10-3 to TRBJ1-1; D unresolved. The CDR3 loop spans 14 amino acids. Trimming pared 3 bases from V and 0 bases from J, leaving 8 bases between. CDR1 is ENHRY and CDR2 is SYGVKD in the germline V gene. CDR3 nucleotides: TGTGCCATCAGTGAAGTAGGGATGAACACTGAAGCTTTCTTT. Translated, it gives CAISEVGMNTEAFF.

In DNA form, the CDR3 reads TGCGCCAGCAGCACCACTAGCGGGACCAATGAGCAGTTCTTC. Translation: CASSTTSGTNEQFF. The V call is TRBV5-1, the J call TRBJ2-1; TRBD2 aligns across 10 bases. CDR1 and CDR2 (germline): SGHRS, YFSETQ. The ends lost 4 bases at V and 6 bases at J; junction bases unmatched: 4. The CDR3 length is 14 residues. The variable domain in full, with the rest retrieved from reference TRBV5-1 and TRBJ2-1, is KAGVTQTPRYLIKTRGQQVTLSCSPISGHRSVSWYQQTPGQGLQFLFEYFSETQRNKGNFPGRFSGRQFSNSRSEMNVSTLELGDSALYLCASSTTSGTNEQFFGPGTRLTVL.

For the CDR3, the DNA is TGTGCCAGTAATCCGGGACTAGCGGGGGGGAACGAGCAGTACTTC. Encoded protein: CASNPGLAGGNEQYF. The rearrangement uses TRBV19 and TRBJ2-7, with 16 bases lining up with TRBD2. The germline V gene has CDR1 LNHDA and CDR2 SQIVND (reference sequence). This CDR3 contains 15 residues. V shed 7 bases and J 5 bases; nucleotides not matched to a gene: 5.

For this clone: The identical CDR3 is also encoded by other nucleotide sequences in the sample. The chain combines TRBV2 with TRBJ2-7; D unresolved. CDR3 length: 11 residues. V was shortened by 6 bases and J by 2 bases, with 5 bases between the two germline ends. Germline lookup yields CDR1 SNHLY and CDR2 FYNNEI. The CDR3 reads CASSETYEQYF. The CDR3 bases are TGTGCCAGCAGCGAAACCTACGAGCAGTACTTC.

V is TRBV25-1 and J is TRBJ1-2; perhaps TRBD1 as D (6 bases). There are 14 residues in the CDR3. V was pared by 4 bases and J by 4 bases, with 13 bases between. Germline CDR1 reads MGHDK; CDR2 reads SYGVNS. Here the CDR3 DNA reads TGTGCCAGCAGTGTCCCAGGGGAAGCCTATGGCTACACCTTC. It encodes CASSVPGEAYGYTF.

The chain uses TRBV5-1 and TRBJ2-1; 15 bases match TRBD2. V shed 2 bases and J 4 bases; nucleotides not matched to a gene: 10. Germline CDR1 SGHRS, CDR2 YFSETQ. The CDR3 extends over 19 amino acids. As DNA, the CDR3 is TGCGCCAGCAGCTTTGGACTAGCGGGAGGGGACCGGAGGTACAATGAGCAGTTCTTC. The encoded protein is CASSFGLAGGDRRYNEQFF.

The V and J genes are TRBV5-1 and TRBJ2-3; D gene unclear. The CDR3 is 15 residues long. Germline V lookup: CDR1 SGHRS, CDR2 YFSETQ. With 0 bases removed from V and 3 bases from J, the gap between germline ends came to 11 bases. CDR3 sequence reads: CASSLGQEGTDTQYF. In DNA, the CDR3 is TGCGCCAGCAGCTTGGGCCAGGAAGGTACAGATACGCAGTATTTT.

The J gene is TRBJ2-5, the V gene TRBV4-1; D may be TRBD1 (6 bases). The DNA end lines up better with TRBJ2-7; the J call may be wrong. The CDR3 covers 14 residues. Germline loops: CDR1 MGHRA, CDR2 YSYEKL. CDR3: CASSQEGAVDEQYF. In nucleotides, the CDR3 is TGCGCCAGCAGCCAAGAGGGGGCCGTCGACGAGCAGTACTTC.

The chain's CDR3 is CASSSTTYNEQFF. Written as DNA, the CDR3 is TGCGCCAGCAGCTCGACCACTTACAATGAGCAGTTCTTC. The chain combines TRBV5-1 with TRBJ2-1; D gene uncertain. The V end was cut by 3 bases, the J end by 4 bases, with 8 bases between. CDR1 and CDR2 from the germline V gene are SGHRS and YFSETQ. The CDR3 covers 13 residues.